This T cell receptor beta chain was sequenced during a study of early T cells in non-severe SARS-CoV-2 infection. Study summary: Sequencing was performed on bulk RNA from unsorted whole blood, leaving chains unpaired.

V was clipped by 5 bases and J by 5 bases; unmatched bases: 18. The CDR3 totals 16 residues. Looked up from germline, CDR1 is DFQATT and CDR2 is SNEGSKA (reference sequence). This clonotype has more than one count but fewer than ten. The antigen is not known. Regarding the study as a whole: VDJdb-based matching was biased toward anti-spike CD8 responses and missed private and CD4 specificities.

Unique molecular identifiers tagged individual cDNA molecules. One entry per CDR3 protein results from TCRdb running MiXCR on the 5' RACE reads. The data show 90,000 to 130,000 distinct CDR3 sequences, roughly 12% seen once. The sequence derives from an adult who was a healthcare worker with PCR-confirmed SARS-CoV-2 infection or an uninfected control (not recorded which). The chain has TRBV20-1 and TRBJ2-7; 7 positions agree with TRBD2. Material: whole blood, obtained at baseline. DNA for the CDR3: TGCAGTGCTGGGGGGAGAATTCCGGGAGGATCCCACGAGCAGTACTTC. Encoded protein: CSAGGRIPGGSHEQYF.